This T cell receptor beta chain was observed in a study of T cell responses to AZD1222 COVID-19 vaccine. The V gene end was trimmed by 5 bases and the J gene end by 0 bases; junction bases not matched to a gene: 11. Germline lookup yields CDR1 MRHNA and CDR2 SNTAGT. The CDR3 totals 18 residues. Comments on this clone: The antigen is unknown.

Profiling relied on immunoSEQ multiplex PCR, and the TCRdb table lists in-frame clones only, not all of them. The data contain over 110,000 clones, 92% of them singletons. General study findings and limits: Donors skewed white British and female; clonal diversity was possibly underestimated. The study reported that nearly half of spike-specific TCRs target unmutated variant regions. Baseline testing showed seropositivity in only six or seven AZD1222 recipients. CD4 TCRs covered the whole spike, strongest at regions 160-218 and 743-854.

The V gene is TRBV6-4, the J gene TRBJ2-2, with 8 bases matching TRBD1. This clonotype was sampled from an adult who received the AZD1222 COVID-19 vaccine. Here the sequenced sample was peripheral blood, taken 28 days after the second AZD1222 dose. CDR3 sequence: CASSLRLPGQANTGELFF. DNA for the CDR3: TGTGCCAGCAGTCTACGTTTGCCGGGACAGGCGAACACCGGGGAGCTGTTTTTT.